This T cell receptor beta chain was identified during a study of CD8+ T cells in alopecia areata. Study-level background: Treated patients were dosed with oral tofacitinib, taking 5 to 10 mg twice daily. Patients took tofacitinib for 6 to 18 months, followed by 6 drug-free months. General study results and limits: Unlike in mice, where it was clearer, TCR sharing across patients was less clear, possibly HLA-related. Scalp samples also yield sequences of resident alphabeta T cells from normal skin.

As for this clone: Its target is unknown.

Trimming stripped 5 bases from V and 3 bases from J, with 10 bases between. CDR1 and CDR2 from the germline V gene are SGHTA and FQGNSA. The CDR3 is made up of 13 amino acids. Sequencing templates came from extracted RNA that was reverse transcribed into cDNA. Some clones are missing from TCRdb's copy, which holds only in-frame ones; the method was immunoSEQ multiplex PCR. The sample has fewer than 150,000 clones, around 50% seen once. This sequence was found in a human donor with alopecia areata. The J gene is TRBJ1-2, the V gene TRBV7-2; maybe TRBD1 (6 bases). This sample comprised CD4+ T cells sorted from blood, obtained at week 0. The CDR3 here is CASSTGQYYGYTF. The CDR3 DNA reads TGTGCCAGCAGCACAGGACAGTACTATGGCTACACCTTC.